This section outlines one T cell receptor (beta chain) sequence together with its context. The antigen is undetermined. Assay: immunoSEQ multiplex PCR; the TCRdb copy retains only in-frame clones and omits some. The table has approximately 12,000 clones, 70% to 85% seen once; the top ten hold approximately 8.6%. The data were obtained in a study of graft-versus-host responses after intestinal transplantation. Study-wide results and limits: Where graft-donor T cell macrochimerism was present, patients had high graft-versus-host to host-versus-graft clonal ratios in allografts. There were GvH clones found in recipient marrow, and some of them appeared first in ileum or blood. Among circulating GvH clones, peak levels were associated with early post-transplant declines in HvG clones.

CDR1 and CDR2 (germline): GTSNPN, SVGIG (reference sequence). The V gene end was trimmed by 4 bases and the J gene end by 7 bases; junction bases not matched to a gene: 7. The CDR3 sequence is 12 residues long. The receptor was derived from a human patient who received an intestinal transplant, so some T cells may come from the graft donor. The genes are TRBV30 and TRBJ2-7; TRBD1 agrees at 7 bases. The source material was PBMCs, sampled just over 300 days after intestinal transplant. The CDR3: CAWTGDSWEQYF. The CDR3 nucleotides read TGTGCCTGGACAGGGGACAGTTGGGAGCAGTACTTC.